This T cell receptor beta chain was captured in a study of blood T cell repertoires in COVID-19. Study-wide context: PBMCs, B-cell-depleted T cells, or T cells provided the cDNA or gDNA that made up the material.

CDR1 and CDR2 (germline): MNHNS, SASEGT. The CDR3 has 13 amino acids. The V end was cut by 1 base, the J end by 4 bases, with 7 bases between. Original processing notes: Reference gene primer amplification in the assay estimated nucleated cell counts. Repertoires were generated with immunoSEQ multiplex PCR, while TCRdb's copy carries only in-frame clones and drops some. V and J calls plus clone size are reproduced from that table; the DNA served to infer D and trimming. Among around 140,000 clones, more than 70% were seen once, and the ten largest hold approximately 8.3%. The J gene is TRBJ1-2, the V gene TRBV6-1; D unclear. Material for sequencing was peripheral blood. The clonotype comes from a woman aged 55 to 70 with acute or convalescent COVID-19. CDR3 sequence (DNA): TGTGCCAGCAGTGAAGGGGGAGGCTATGGCTACACCTTC. Translation: CASSEGGGYGYTF.